This T cell receptor beta chain was identified in a study of cytomegalovirus exposure and HLA in healthy donors (dated by TCRdb to about 2017). At the level of the whole study: An earlier analysis of several hundred of the donors reported approximately 290 Gb of sequence data and roughly 110 million unique TCR beta sequences from around 200 million T cells. Of the 398 genotyped donors, 65% to 90% were placed in the genetic ancestry cluster associated with self-reported Caucasian donors. Several DR-DQ haplotypes were handled as single units for association and clustering, since linkage in the cohort was strong. A later analysis re-examined previously published TCR beta repertoires from hundreds of donors and added high-resolution HLA genotyping to investigate patterns of TCR occurrence. An earlier analysis of 500 to 750 of the donors applied high-throughput TCR beta sequencing to assess whether each TCR beta V gene segment acted as functional or pseudogenic. The study combined high-throughput TCR immunosequencing, statistical association of individual TCRs with disease status, and machine learning to predict cytomegalovirus infection status. An early release covering over 500 HLA-typed donors comprised approximately 300 gigabases of sequencing data and roughly 86 million unique TCR sequences. The study used immunosequencing to profile the T cell repertoires of approximately 630 subjects and linked those repertoires to cytomegalovirus serostatus. The study aimed to test whether signatures of past pathogen exposure could be identified by cataloging public T cell receptors. On average, approximately 250,000 unique TCR beta nucleotide sequences were sequenced per donor among a few hundred genotyped donors of the cohort, with about 19% of those sequences being non-productive. A separate validation cohort of more than 100 different subjects was used in addition to the 666-subject first cohort. The later analysis used no new phenotypic data to find candidate immune exposures, relying instead on TCR beta sequences and their occurrence across donors. All discovery cohort repertoires had been generated on a single sequencing platform. Donor age, sex, ethnicity and CMV serostatus were compiled alongside the repertoire data. A later genetic analysis used genome-wide SNP genotypes for about three fifths of the 666 donors, treating that subset as a discovery cohort. The number of donors typed differed by locus, with about 629-640 for A, B, C, DRB1 and DQB1, roughly 520 for DQA1, about 610 for DPA1, and under 490 for DPB1. HLA typing covered class I and class II loci at four-digit resolution. The research as a whole found: The classifier was reported to diagnose cytomegalovirus status with high specificity and sensitivity in both the original cohort and the validation cohort. An earlier analysis of around 600 of the donors showed that most TCR beta V segments appeared in productive rearrangements either about 87% or about 30% of the time, which broadly matched IMGT annotations. V-gene and J-gene trimming of TCR beta chains was associated with a missense DCLRE1C variant in a later genetic analysis, and the association was replicated in an independent cohort. Because some donors lacked HLA typing at each locus, the association tests relied only on the typed subset. Because counts were too low, roughly 16 rarely observed V segments, including chromosome 9 orphons, were left out of the earlier analysis of over 550 of the donors. Specific HLA alleles were associated with 15,000 to 20,000 TCR beta sequences at a false discovery rate of 0.05 in a later analysis. CMV serostatus was the only immune exposure information available for the cohort. According to a later analysis, TCR association rates differed among HLA loci, with DRB1 alleles showing the most associated TCRs and HLA-C alleles showing the fewest. Strong co-occurrence of HLA alleles, especially DR and DQ, made assigning TCR associations to individual alleles difficult. The cohort was sequenced for TCR beta chains only, and without alpha or paired-chain data the features that could be detected were limited. Compared with the approximately 710-donor mean, donors in an Asian-associated ancestry cluster had fewer N-insertions in productive TCRs, according to a later genetic analysis. Roughly uniform sequencing depth across donors was assumed in presence/absence analyses, although this assumption may not hold. According to the authors, the approach could potentially be generalized to other disease states and immunological phenotypes. Correlated functional status among segregating V segments might be attributable to linkage disequilibrium, but an unknown experimental factor could not be ruled out. A further reported finding was that TCR beta sequences accurately predicted the HLA-A and HLA-B alleles for most subjects in the first cohort. Some IMGT-functional V segments, including TRBV6-2 and TRBV6-3, could not be distinguished by the 87-base-pair reads and were therefore excluded. In vitro tests confirmed that a few of the cytomegalovirus-associated TCR beta chains recognize cytomegalovirus antigens. Most TCR sequences were seen in very few donors, while some public TCRs were found in many individuals. Compared with equally common non-associated chains, HLA-associated TCR beta chains in a later analysis were more clonally expanded and had lower generation probabilities. According to a later analysis, most CMV-associated TCR beta chains appeared to be HLA-restricted, and the HLA associations seemed to be driven largely by CMV exposure. A cluster of highly shared sequence variants was judged likely to represent a technical artifact of the sequencing pipeline. According to a later analysis, parvovirus B19, influenza, CMV and Epstein-Barr virus appeared linked to several top co-occurrence clusters. The study listed 150 to 200 TCR beta chains as associated with cytomegalovirus.

The germline ends are 7 bases apart after V is trimmed by 6 bases and J by 0 bases. CDR1 MNHNS and CDR2 SASEGT were looked up in the germline V gene. The CDR3 sequence holds 13 residues, the cysteine and phenylalanine included. Just CDR3 DNA is preserved here, 39 bases in frame from base 1. The cohort consisted of 600 to 700 healthy bone marrow donors. At the time of sampling, all cohort members were nominally healthy, though unrecorded immune exposures were likely present. The donor was CMV seronegative and belonged to the group of around 400 seronegative cohort members. A peripheral blood sample was collected from each donor, and TCR beta sequencing was performed on peripheral blood mononuclear cells. Genomic DNA was extracted from the blood cell samples with the Qiagen DNeasy Blood Extraction Kit. A note on this clone: It has no known antigen specificity. Within one base of it there is no much larger clone, and no base qualities were kept.

The library was produced with the immunoSEQ multiplex PCR assay. A mixture of 60 forward primers for TCR Vbeta segments and 13 reverse primers for TCR Jbeta segments was used in the multiplex PCR. Amplification of the CDR3 region of rearranged TCR beta genes was performed with a multiplex PCR assay on genomic DNA. Amplified TCR beta libraries were sequenced as 87-base-pair reads on the Illumina HiSeq System. From the authors' description of their analysis: A later analysis tallied around 80 million unique TCR beta chains across the 666 repertoires, and 10 million to 11 million of those chains were shared by two or more donors. To remove PCR and sequencing errors, raw reads were error-corrected and collapsed into unique sequences using a nearest-neighbor algorithm that merged closely related sequences. CDR3 sequences were aligned to IMGT reference sequences to assign V, D and J gene segments. Each retained sequence needed at least a six-nucleotide match to both a V gene segment and a J gene segment. A rearrangement was called productive if the CDR3 had no stop codons and remained in frame with V and J, and every other rearrangement was called non-productive. CDR3 was defined according to IMGT convention as the region running from the second conserved V-encoded cysteine to the conserved J-encoded phenylalanine. The earlier analysis of some 580 of the donors excluded any sequence lacking an unambiguous match to a single V gene segment. An earlier analysis of 500 to 700 of the donors classified V segments as functional when productive rearrangements were above 56.7% and as segregating when the standard deviation between donors was above 5%. To diagnose cytomegalovirus status from the catalog of TCR beta chain sequences, a statistical classification framework was built. A later analysis assigned V and J genes by comparing TCR nucleotide sequences with IMGT/GENE-DB human TR gene sequences. A later analysis assigned CDR3 sequences and most-parsimonious VDJ recombination scenarios with the TCRdist pipeline. In a later analysis, each TCR beta chain was defined by its CDR3 amino acid sequence together with its V-gene family, and reads lacking a unique V-gene family were excluded. As a way to deal with suspected cross-contamination and a sequencing artifact, a later analysis dropped hundreds of nucleotide sequences that were highly shared and had low generation probability. In a later analysis, a clonal expansion index was calculated for each public chain from normalized within-repertoire ranks of inferred template counts. In a later analysis, generation probabilities were computed with a VDJ recombination model fitted to out-of-frame rearrangements, and the resulting probabilities were checked against IGoR. Hypergeometric tests were used in a later analysis to score TCR-TCR, TCR-HLA and TCR-CMV co-occurrence, with a repertoire-size bias correction applied to the TCR pairs. In a later analysis, false discovery rates were estimated by permuting HLA or CMV assignments 20 times. A later analysis grouped co-occurring TCRs with DBSCAN, adding TCRdist sequence similarity when clustering within HLA-allele-positive subsets. Repertoires with fewer than 30,000 or more than 120,000 public chains, plus five repertoires with anomalous nucleotide sharing, were excluded from co-occurrence clustering. TCRdb re-hosts the immuneACCESS table, in-frame sequences only. Its copies lack some clones; in the studies checked, an unresolved V gene accounts for under half of them, and the cause for the rest is not known. Clone size and the V and J calls come from that table; the DNA yielded D and trimming. The sample has more than 130,000 clones on record, roughly 76% of them singletons. Almost 4% of the sample lies in the top ten.

Material: PBMCs. The chain uses TRBV6-1 and TRBJ2-3; a tentative D call is TRBD2 (6 bases match). The sequence was obtained from a young man in good health and CMV-seronegative. The CDR3 region: CASREGSTDTQYF. The DNA is as follows: TGTGCCAGCAGGGAGGGGAGCACAGATACGCAGTATTTT.